Presented here are 28 T cell receptor beta chains from one specimen sequenced in a study of Ad26.COV2.S vaccination and SARS-CoV-2 variants. Generated by immunoSEQ multiplex PCR, the TCRdb table keeps only in-frame clones and is missing some. This table has around 300,000 clones, 85% to 90% appearing once. Treatment given: some 20 received Ad26.COV2.S at low or high dose, single or two shots; about 5 received placebo; per-sample allocation not given. The investigators took samples on day 63 after the first vaccine or placebo injection. Source: peripheral blood, taken in a trial of Ad26.COV2.S vaccine versus placebo. The receptors shown here come from a person aged 18-65 years who received the Ad26.COV2.S COVID-19 vaccine or a placebo.

The chain joins TRBV5-1 to TRBJ1-1, with a tentative D call TRBD1 (5 bases). In germline, CDR1 is SGHRS, CDR2 YFSETQ. The CDR3 has 16 amino acids. V was trimmed by 3 bases and J by 0 bases, leaving 15 bases between them. CDR3 residues: CASSSTGLSMNTEAFF. CDR3 DNA sequence: TGCGCCAGCAGCTCCACGGGACTTAGCATGAACACTGAAGCTTTCTTT.

This sequence joins TRBV5-1 and TRBJ1-2; D remains ambiguous. Germline V CDR1 and CDR2: SGHRS, YFSETQ. This CDR3 has 14 residues. V was shortened by 4 bases and J by 6 bases, with 16 bases between the two germline ends. The CDR3 loop is CASSPPGVLDGYTF. The DNA for the CDR3 is TGCGCCAGCAGCCCCCCCGGGGTGCTAGATGGCTACACCTTC.

The rearrangement joins TRBV2 to TRBJ2-1; possible D gene TRBD2, 5 bases. V was pared by 10 bases and J by 8 bases, with 12 bases between. The V gene's germline CDR1 is SNHLY and CDR2 FYNNEI. The CDR3 contains 11 residues. CDR3 in DNA: TGTGCCACCCAGCGGTGGGATGAGCAGTTCTTC. Translated, it gives CATQRWDEQFF. Full variable domain (outside the CDR3, taken from reference TRBV2 and TRBJ2-1): EPEVTQTPSHQVTQMGQEVILRCVPISNHLYFYWYRQILGQKVEFLVSFYNNEISEKSEIFDDQFSVERPDGSNFTLKIRSTKLEDSAMYFCATQRWDEQFFGPGTRLTVL.

The rearrangement joins TRBV19 to TRBJ2-1; D gene unclear. Germline lookup yields CDR1 LNHDA and CDR2 SQIVND (reference sequence). V gave up 3 bases and J gave up 5 bases, with 11 bases separating them. There are 14 residues in the CDR3. The CDR3 spells CASSIPGGHNEQFF. In nucleotides, the CDR3 is TGTGCCAGTAGTATCCCTGGTGGTCACAATGAGCAGTTCTTC.

As to this clone: Other DNA variants within this sample encode the same CDR3. V gene TRBV19 combines with J gene TRBJ2-3; 7 nucleotides agree with TRBD1. Germline CDR1 is LNHDA and CDR2 is SQIVND (reference sequence). J was trimmed by 3 bases and V by 3 bases; bases with no gene match: 0. The length of the CDR3 is 13 residues. The CDR3 sequence: CASSIRGTDTQYF. CDR3 in DNA: TGTGCCAGTAGTATCAGGGGGACAGATACGCAGTATTTT.

This clone appeared a single time. The V call is TRBV18, the J call TRBJ1-5; D unclear. Germline CDR1 and CDR2: KGHSH and LQKENI. The CDR3 loop spans 12 amino acids. Deletions cut 6 bases from V and 7 bases from J, with 10 bases between. The chain's CDR3 is CASSAARQPQHF. CDR3 bases: TGTGCCAGCTCCGCAGCGAGGCAGCCCCAGCATTTT.

The V gene is TRBV6-5, the J gene TRBJ2-3; D not resolved. The CDR3 has 14 residues. Trimming left V 5 bases short and J 2 bases short, with 11 bases between. CDR1 and CDR2 (germline): MNHEY, SVGAGI. CDR3 amino acids: CASSLQKSTDTQYF. CDR3 coding DNA: TGTGCCAGCAGTCTACAAAAGTCCACAGATACGCAGTATTTT.

Note on this clone: A read error may explain this, as a much larger clone is one base away. The chain carries TRBV6-6 and TRBJ2-7; possible D gene TRBD1, 6 bases. The CDR3 is 14 residues long. Trimming left V 6 bases short and J 0 bases short, with 12 bases between. The germline V gene encodes CDR1 MNHNY and CDR2 SVGAGI (reference sequence). The CDR3 nucleotides are TGTGCCAGCAGCCCCGGGACATCCTCCTACGAGCAGTACTTC. It translates to CASSPGTSSYEQYF.

The gene calls are TRBV7-2 and TRBJ1-2; D is unclear. Germline CDR1 is SGHTA and CDR2 is FQGNSA. V lost 5 bases and J 7 bases, leaving 14 bases between the germline ends. The CDR3 is made up of 13 amino acids. In DNA, the CDR3 is TGTGCCAGCAGCCTCCCTGGCGTGTCTGGCTACACCTTC. Its protein product is CASSLPGVSGYTF.

The chain has TRBV5-1 and TRBJ1-3; no clear D gene. V was clipped by 8 bases and J by 2 bases, with 14 bases between them. This CDR3 has 14 residues. The germline V gene has CDR1 SGHRS and CDR2 YFSETQ. The CDR3 spells CASSLGGPGNTIYF. In nucleotides, the CDR3 is TGCGCCAGTTCCTTGGGAGGGCCTGGAAACACCATATATTTT.

The chain couples TRBV28 to TRBJ2-6, with D maybe TRBD1 (5 bases). The CDR3 is made up of 16 amino acids. Trimming shortened V by 5 bases and J by 2 bases, and 13 bases separated the two germline ends. Germline CDR1 is MDHEN and CDR2 is SYDVKM. This CDR3 is CASSLDSGTGANVLTF. CDR3 DNA sequence: TGTGCCAGCAGTCTCGATTCAGGGACTGGGGCCAACGTCCTGACTTTC.

This chain joins TRBV19 and TRBJ1-2; 8 bases line up with TRBD1. This CDR3 is built from 15 residues. The J segment lost 5 bases and the V segment lost 6 bases, leaving 11 bases of the junction unmatched. Germline V gene lookup returns CDR1 LNHDA and CDR2 SQIVND (reference sequence). For the CDR3, the DNA is TGTGCCAGTAGGGACAGGGAGAGGGACCGTTATGGCTACACCTTC. Translated, it gives CASRDRERDRYGYTF.

CDR3 protein: CASSQSNEGWTYNEQFF. For the CDR3, the DNA is TGCGCCAGCAGTCAATCGAATGAGGGATGGACTTACAATGAGCAGTTCTTC. The chain carries TRBV23-1 and TRBJ2-1; tentative D call: TRBD2 (5 bases). Being an ORF, TRBV23-1 has a function that is uncertain. The CDR3 is 17 residues long. The ends were cut back, 0 bases at V and 4 bases at J, with 16 bases in the middle.

The chain recombines TRBV5-1 with TRBJ1-2; unclear D gene. Germline CDR1 reads SGHRS; CDR2 reads YFSETQ. The V and J ends lost 0 bases and 8 bases respectively, with 26 bases between them. This CDR3 contains 18 residues. The CDR3, as DNA: TGCGCCAGCAGCTTGGGGACCTCGGGTCCGTGGTCGTTCGGGGGCTACACCTTC. This codes for CASSLGTSGPWSFGGYTF.

This chain uses TRBV5-1 with TRBJ1-4; TRBD1 agrees at 8 bases. In germline, CDR1 is SGHRS, CDR2 YFSETQ. This CDR3 has 14 amino acids. J was trimmed by 8 bases and V by 2 bases; bases with no gene match: 5. As DNA, the CDR3 is TGCGCCAGCAGCTTCACAGGGGGACGGGAAAAACTGTTTTTT. Its protein product is CASSFTGGREKLFF.

The chain recombines TRBV7-9 with TRBJ2-7, with D perhaps TRBD1 or TRBD2 (5 bases each). This CDR3 region has 14 residues. Germline assignment: CDR1 SEHNR and CDR2 FQNEAQ (reference sequence). The CDR3 DNA reads TGTGCAGCCCGCGACGGTGGGACCTCCTACGAGCAGTACGTC. This codes for CAARDGGTSYEQYV.

The chain recombines TRBV5-4 with TRBJ1-4, with a weak D call TRBD1 (5 bases). Germline V gene data show CDR1 as SGHNT and CDR2 as YYREEE (reference sequence). This CDR3 is built from 16 residues. V lost 2 bases and J 3 bases, leaving 14 bases between the germline ends. The CDR3 region has the DNA TGTGCCAGCAGCTTCGGGACGGATAAGTCTAATGAAAAACTGTTTTTT. Translating gives CASSFGTDKSNEKLFF.

The V gene is TRBV5-1, the J gene TRBJ2-1; perhaps TRBD1 as D (6 bases). Trimming cost V 3 bases and J 4 bases, with 17 bases left between them. The CDR3 extends over 16 amino acids. Germline V CDR1 and CDR2: SGHRS, YFSETQ. The CDR3 nucleotides read TGCGCCAGCAGCTCCGACCGGACAGTCCTTTACAATGAGCAGTTCTTC. It yields the protein CASSSDRTVLYNEQFF.

The chain combines TRBV7-2 with TRBJ2-5; 12 nucleotides match TRBD2. The V segment lost 1 base and the J segment 5 bases; nucleotides outside the gene matches: 5. This CDR3 region has 16 residues. Germline values: CDR1 SGHTA, CDR2 FQGNSA. Here the CDR3 reads CASSLGPSGGAETQYF. For the CDR3, the DNA is TGTGCCAGCAGCTTAGGGCCTAGCGGGGGGGCGGAGACCCAGTACTTC.

The chain recombines TRBV4-1 with TRBJ1-6; possibly TRBD1 for D (5 bases). V was pared by 1 base and J by 7 bases, with 8 bases between. The CDR3 runs 14 residues. Looked up from germline, CDR1 is MGHRA and CDR2 is YSYEKL. The CDR3 reads CASSQGGGNSPLHF. The CDR3 bases are TGCGCCAGCAGCCAAGGGGGGGGAAATTCACCCCTCCACTTT.

This chain links TRBV6-2 or TRBV6-3 with TRBJ1-2; D unclear. Germline CDR1 is MNHEY and CDR2 is SVGEGT. The CDR3 is made up of 12 amino acids. With 4 bases removed from V and 8 bases from J, the gap between germline ends came to 11 bases. For the CDR3, the DNA is TGTGCCAGCAGTTCGGGCGTTCAAGGCTACACCTTC. Encoded protein: CASSSGVQGYTF.

The chain carries TRBV7-2 and TRBJ2-1; no reliable D call. The CDR3 sequence is 11 residues long. Germline loops: CDR1 SGHTA, CDR2 FQGNSA. Deletions cut 5 bases from V and 4 bases from J, with 3 bases between. This chain's CDR3 is CASSEYNEQFF. The CDR3 DNA reads as TGTGCCAGCAGCGAGTACAATGAGCAGTTCTTC.

This sequence joins TRBV11-2 and TRBJ2-7; D call uncertain. Germline CDR1 is SGHAT and CDR2 is FQNNGV. The CDR3 has 14 amino acids. The germline V and J ends were trimmed by 1 base and 3 bases, with 10 bases remaining between them. CDR3 DNA sequence: TGTGCCAGCAGCTTAGTGGCCAGTTTCTACGAGCAGTACTTC. Amino acids: CASSLVASFYEQYF.

This clone occurred once. The CDR3 DNA is TGTGCCAGCAGCCTAACAGGGGGCAAACATAAAAACACTGAAGCTTTCTTT. It yields the protein CASSLTGGKHKNTEAFF. The V and J genes are TRBV7-9 and TRBJ1-1; TRBD1 matches at 9 bases. Germline V gene sequence: CDR1 SEHNR, CDR2 FQNEAQ (reference sequence). The V gene end was trimmed by 5 bases and the J gene end by 2 bases; junction bases not matched to a gene: 12. The CDR3 length is 17 residues.

The chain employs TRBV5-8 and TRBJ2-7; 13 bases are a match to TRBD2. The V gene's germline CDR1 is SGHTS and CDR2 YDEGEE. V was pared by 5 bases and J by 0 bases, with 11 bases of the junction left unmatched. The length of the CDR3 is 18 residues. The CDR3 DNA reads TGTGCCAGCAGTTTTGGACTAGCGGGAGACCGTAGCTCCTACGAGCAGTACGTC. The encoded protein is CASSFGLAGDRSSYEQYV.

This clone was picked up a small number of times. The chain has TRBV11-2 and TRBJ2-7, with no clear D. The V gene's germline CDR1 is SGHAT and CDR2 FQNNGV. This CDR3 spans 12 amino acids. Trimming pared 4 bases from V and 4 bases from J, leaving 8 bases between. This CDR3 reads CASSYFKYEQYF. The CDR3 coding sequence is TGTGCCAGCAGCTATTTCAAGTACGAGCAGTACTTC. The full variable domain, rest sourced from reference TRBV11-2 and TRBJ2-7, is EAGVAQSPRYKIIEKRQSVAFWCNPISGHATLYWYQQILGQGPKLLIQFQNNGVVDDSQLPKDRFSAERLKGVDSTLKIQPAKLEDSAVYLCASSYFKYEQYFGPGTRLTVT.

The chain has TRBV18 and TRBJ2-1; TRBD1 agrees at 7 bases. V lost 3 bases to trimming and J lost 4 bases; unmatched junction nucleotides: 0. The germline CDR1 and CDR2 sequences are KGHSH and LQKENI. This CDR3 comprises 13 residues. CDR3 nucleotide sequence: TGTGCCAGCTCACCGGGACAGTACAATGAGCAGTTCTTC. It specifies CASSPGQYNEQFF.

The V gene is TRBV6-6, the J gene TRBJ1-5; D might be TRBD1 (6 bases). The CDR3 is 15 residues long. Germline CDR1 and CDR2: MNHNY and SVGAGI (reference sequence). V was pared by 0 bases and J by 7 bases, with 13 bases between. This chain's CDR3 is CASSYSGGGQQPQHF. CDR3 coding DNA: TGTGCCAGCAGTTACTCAGGGGGGGGACAACAGCCCCAGCATTTT.